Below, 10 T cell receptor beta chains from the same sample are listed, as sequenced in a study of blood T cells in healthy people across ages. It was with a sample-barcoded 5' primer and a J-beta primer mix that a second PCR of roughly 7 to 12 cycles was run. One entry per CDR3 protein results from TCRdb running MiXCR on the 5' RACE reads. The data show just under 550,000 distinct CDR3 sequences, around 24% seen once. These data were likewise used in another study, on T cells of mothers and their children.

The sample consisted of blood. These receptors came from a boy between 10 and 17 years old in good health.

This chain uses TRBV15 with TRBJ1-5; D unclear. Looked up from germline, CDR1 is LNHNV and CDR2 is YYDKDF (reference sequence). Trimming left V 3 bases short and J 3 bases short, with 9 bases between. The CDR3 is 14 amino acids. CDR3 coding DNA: TGTGCCACCAGCAGTTCAGGTGACAATCAGCCCCAGCATTTT. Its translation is CATSSSGDNQPQHF.

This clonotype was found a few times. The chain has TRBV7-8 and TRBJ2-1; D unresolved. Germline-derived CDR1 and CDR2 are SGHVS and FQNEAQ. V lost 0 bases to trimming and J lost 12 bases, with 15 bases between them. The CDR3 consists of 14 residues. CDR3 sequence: CASSLARAALGQFF. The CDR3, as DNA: TGTGCCAGCAGCTTAGCAAGGGCGGCCCTAGGGCAGTTCTTC. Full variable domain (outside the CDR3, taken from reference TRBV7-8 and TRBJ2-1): GAGVSQSPRYKVAKRGQDVALRCDPISGHVSLFWYQQALGQGPEFLTYFQNEAQLDKSGLPSDRFFAERPEGSVSTLKIQRTQQEDSAVYLCASSLARAALGQFFGPGTRLTVL.

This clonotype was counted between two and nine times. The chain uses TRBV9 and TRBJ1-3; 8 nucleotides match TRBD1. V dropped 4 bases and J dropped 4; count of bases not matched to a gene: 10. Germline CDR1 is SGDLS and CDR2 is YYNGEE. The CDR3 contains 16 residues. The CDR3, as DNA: TGTGCCAGCAGCCTCCGACAGGGGCAAAGAGGAAACACCATATATTTT. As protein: CASSLRQGQRGNTIYF.

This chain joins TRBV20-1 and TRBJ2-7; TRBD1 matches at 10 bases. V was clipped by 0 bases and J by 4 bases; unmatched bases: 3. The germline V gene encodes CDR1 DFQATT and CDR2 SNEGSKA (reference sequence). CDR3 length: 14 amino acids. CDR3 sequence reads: CSAREDRGFYEQYF. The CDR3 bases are TGCAGTGCTAGAGAGGACAGGGGGTTTTACGAGCAGTACTTC.

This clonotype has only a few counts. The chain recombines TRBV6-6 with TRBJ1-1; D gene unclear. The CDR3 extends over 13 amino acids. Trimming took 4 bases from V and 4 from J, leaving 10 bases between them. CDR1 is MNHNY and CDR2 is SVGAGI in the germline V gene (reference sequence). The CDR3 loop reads CASSSMGSTEAFF. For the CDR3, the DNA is TGTGCCAGCAGTTCCATGGGGAGCACTGAAGCTTTCTTT.

This CDR3 is CASRPPFGRTGGYGYTF. The CDR3 DNA reads TGTGCCAGCAGACCCCCTTTTGGCCGTACGGGGGGTTATGGCTACACCTTC. This sequence joins TRBV6-1 and TRBJ1-2, with D perhaps TRBD1 (5 bases). This CDR3 is built from 17 residues. The germline V gene has CDR1 MNHNS and CDR2 SASEGT. Trimming took 6 bases from V and 5 from J, leaving 25 bases between them.

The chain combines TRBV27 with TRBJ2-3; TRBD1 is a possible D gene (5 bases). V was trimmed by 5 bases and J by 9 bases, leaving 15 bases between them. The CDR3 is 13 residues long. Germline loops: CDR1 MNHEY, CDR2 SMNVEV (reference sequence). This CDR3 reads CASSKGPEMTQYF. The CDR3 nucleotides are TGTGCCAGCAGTAAGGGGCCAGAAATGACGCAGTATTTT.

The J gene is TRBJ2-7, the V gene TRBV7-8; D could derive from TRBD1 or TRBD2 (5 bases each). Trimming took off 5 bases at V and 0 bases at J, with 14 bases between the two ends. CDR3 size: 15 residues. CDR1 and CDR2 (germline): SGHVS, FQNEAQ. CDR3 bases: TGTGCCAGCAGCCTACTGTGGGGGAGCTCCTACGAGCAGTACTTC. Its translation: CASSLLWGSSYEQYF.

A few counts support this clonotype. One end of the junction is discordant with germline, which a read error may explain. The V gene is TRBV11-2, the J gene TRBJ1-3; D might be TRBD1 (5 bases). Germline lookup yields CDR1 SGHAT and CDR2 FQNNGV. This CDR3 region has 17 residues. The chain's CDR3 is CASSSPFRQSPGNTIYF. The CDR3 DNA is TGTGCTAGCAGCAGCCCCTTTCGACAGTCGCCTGGAAACACCATATATTTT.

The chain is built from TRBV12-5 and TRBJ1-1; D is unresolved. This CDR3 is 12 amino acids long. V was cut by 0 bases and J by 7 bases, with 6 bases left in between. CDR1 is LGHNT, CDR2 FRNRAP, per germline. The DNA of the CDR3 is TGTGCTAGTGGTTTGGTGTTTGGTGAAGCTTTCTTT. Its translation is CASGLVFGEAFF.